The entry below describes one TCR beta chain. While infection was still active, Seattle patients were enrolled and then followed longitudinally. Per the authors' pipeline: Amplification with reference gene primers provided the estimates of nucleated cell counts. Repertoires were generated with immunoSEQ multiplex PCR, while TCRdb's copy carries only in-frame clones and drops some. D and trimming come from the DNA, and the V and J calls and clone size come from that table. This repertoire shows 200,000 to 250,000 clones, 75% to 85% found once; its top ten account for 2% to 3%. In germline, CDR1 is KGHSH, CDR2 LQKENI. V gave up 6 bases and J gave up 0 bases, with 15 bases separating them. The CDR3 is made up of 16 amino acids. These data come from a study of blood T cell repertoires in COVID-19. At the level of the study: The United States, Italy and Spain provided the acute and convalescent COVID-19 samples. Sample material is recorded as cDNA or gDNA derived from T cells, B-cell-depleted T cells, or PBMCs.

Material for sequencing was peripheral blood. This sequence originates from a woman in her sixties or seventies with COVID-19, enrolled during active disease. J is TRBJ1-3 and V is TRBV18; maybe TRBD1 (6 bases). As DNA, the CDR3 is TGTGCCAGCTCTCCGACCGGACAGACCTCTGGAAACACCATATATTTT. Its protein product is CASSPTGQTSGNTIYF.